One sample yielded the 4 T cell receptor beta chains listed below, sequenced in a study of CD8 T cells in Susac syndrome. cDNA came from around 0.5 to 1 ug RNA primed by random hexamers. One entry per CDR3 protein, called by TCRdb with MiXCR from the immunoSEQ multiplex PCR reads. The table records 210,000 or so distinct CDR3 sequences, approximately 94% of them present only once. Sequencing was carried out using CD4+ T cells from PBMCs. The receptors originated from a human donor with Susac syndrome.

This CDR3 reads CASSPASGELFF. The DNA for the CDR3 is TGCGCCAGCAGCCCGGCATCCGGGGAGCTGTTTTTT. The chain has TRBV5-1 and TRBJ2-2; no clear D gene. CDR1 is SGHRS, CDR2 YFSETQ, per germline. V was cut by 4 bases and J by 6 bases, with 7 bases left in between. The length of the CDR3 is 12 residues. The complete variable domain, with remaining parts taken from reference TRBV5-1 and TRBJ2-2, reads KAGVTQTPRYLIKTRGQQVTLSCSPISGHRSVSWYQQTPGQGLQFLFEYFSETQRNKGNFPGRFSGRQFSNSRSEMNVSTLELGDSALYLCASSPASGELFFGEGSRLTVL.

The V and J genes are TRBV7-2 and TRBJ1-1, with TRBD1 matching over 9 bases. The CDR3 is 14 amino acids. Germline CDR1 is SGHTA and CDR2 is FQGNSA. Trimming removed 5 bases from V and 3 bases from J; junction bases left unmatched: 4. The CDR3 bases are TGTGCCAGCAGCACCGGGACAGGGTACACTGAAGCTTTCTTT. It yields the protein CASSTGTGYTEAFF.

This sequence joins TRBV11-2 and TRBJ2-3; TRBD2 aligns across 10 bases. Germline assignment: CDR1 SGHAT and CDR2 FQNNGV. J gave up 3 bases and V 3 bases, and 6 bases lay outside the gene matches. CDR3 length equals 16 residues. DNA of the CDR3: TGTGCCAGCAGCTTTCTAGCGGGGGCCCTTACAGATACGCAGTATTTT. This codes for CASSFLAGALTDTQYF.

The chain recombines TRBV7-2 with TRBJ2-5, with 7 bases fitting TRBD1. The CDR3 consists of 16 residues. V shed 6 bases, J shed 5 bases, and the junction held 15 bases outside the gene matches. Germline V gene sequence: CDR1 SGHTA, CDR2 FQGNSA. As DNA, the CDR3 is TGTGCCAGCAGGGATAGGGGGACAGCATTTGAGGAGACCCAGTACTTC. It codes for CASRDRGTAFEETQYF. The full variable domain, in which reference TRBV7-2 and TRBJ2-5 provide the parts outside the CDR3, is GAGVSQSPSNKVTEKGKDVELRCDPISGHTALYWYRQSLGQGLEFLIYFQGNSAPDKSGLPSDRFSAERTGGSVSTLTIQRTQQEDSAVYLCASRDRGTAFEETQYFGPGTRLLVL.